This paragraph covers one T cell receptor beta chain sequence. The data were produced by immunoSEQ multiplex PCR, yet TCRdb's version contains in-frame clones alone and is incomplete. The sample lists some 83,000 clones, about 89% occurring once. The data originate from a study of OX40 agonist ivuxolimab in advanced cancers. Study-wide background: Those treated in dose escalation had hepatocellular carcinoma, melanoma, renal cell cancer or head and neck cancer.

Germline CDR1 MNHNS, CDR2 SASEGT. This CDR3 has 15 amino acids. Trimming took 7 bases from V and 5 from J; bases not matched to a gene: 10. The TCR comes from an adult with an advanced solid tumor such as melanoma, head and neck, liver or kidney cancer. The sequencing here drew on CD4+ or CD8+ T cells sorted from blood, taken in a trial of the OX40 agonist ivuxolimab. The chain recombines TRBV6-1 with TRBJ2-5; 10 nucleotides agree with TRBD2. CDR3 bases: TGTGCCAGCAAGGAGGGTAGCGGGAGGTGGGAGACCCAGTACTTC. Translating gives CASKEGSGRWETQYF.